This T cell receptor beta chain was documented in a study of tumor and adjacent non-tumor tissue in lung cancer. Points from the study as a whole: Normal lung showed higher cumulative top 100 clone frequency than tumor.

TCRbeta libraries were built with three rounds of nested PCR, modified from ARM-PCR. A single record per CDR3 protein comes from TCRdb applying MiXCR to the multiplex PCR reads. The profile shows some 99,000 distinct CDR3 sequences, roughly 75% of them singletons. This clonotype was picked up a small number of times. Antigen specificity is unknown. V lost 0 bases and J lost 10, with 13 bases in between. CDR1 and CDR2 from the germline V gene are SGHVS and FQNEAQ. The CDR3 is 14 residues long. The template was RNA from unsorted bulk tissue. The specimen was lung tumor tissue. The receptor was isolated from a woman aged 55-75 years with non-small cell lung cancer. V is TRBV7-8 and J is TRBJ1-5; no reliable D call. CDR3 amino acids: CASSLAASPGPQHF. CDR3 bases: TGTGCCAGCAGCTTAGCAGCCAGCCCGGGCCCCCAGCATTTT.